These T cell receptor beta chains were read from a single sample in a study of blood T cell repertoires in COVID-19. This table comes from immunoSEQ multiplex PCR, and its TCRdb copy is limited to in-frame clones, with some not included. The repertoire includes 200,000 to 300,000 clones, about four fifths of them detected once, and more than 4% sits in the top ten. The specimen was peripheral blood. The receptors derive from a man between 50 and 59 years old with acute or convalescent COVID-19. The CDR3 runs from the conserved cysteine through the conserved F or W. D genes are given only for firm matches. Some rows have no size entry. The others give once, few or many, or a class for an expanded clone.

>TRBD1|15|TRBJ1-2|.|TRBV6-4
CASRRSTGDGYGYTF
TGTGCCAGCAGACGCTCGACAGGGGATGGCTATGGCTACACCTTC
>.|12|TRBJ2-7|.|TRBV11-2
CASSSPVYEQYF
TGTGCCAGCAGCTCCCCAGTCTACGAGCAGTACTTC
>TRBD2|15|TRBJ2-1|.|TRBV13
CASSWQTSGYNEQFF
TGTGCCAGCAGCTGGCAGACTAGCGGCTACAATGAGCAGTTCTTC
>TRBD1|17|TRBJ2-1|.|TRBV19
CASSTRTGGLSYNEQFF
TGTGCCAGTAGTACAAGGACAGGGGGCCTCTCCTACAATGAGCAGTTCTTC
>TRBD1|13|TRBJ1-4|few|TRBV12-3/TRBV12-4
CASRPDRGEKLFF
TGTGCCAGCAGACCCGACAGGGGTGAAAAACTGTTTTTT
>TRBD2|15|TRBJ2-1|.|TRBV5-1
CASSLSAGAGREQFF
TGCGCCAGCAGCTTGTCAGCGGGGGCCGGGAGGGAGCAGTTCTTC
>.|18|TRBJ2-3|.|TRBV29-1
CSVVGPHPSLVSTDTQYF
TGCAGCGTTGTGGGCCCCCACCCTTCCCTGGTTAGCACAGATACGCAGTATTTT
>.|14|TRBJ1-5|.|TRBV20-1
CSASWGAGNQPQHF
TGCAGTGCTAGTTGGGGAGCGGGCAATCAGCCCCAGCATTTT
>TRBD2|14|TRBJ2-3|.|TRBV7-3
CASSPGLATDTQYF
TGTGCCAGCAGCCCGGGACTAGCCACAGATACGCAGTATTTT
>.|13|TRBJ2-7|.|TRBV9
CASSAGVSYEQYF
TGTGCCAGCAGCGCCGGAGTCTCCTACGAGCAGTACTTC
>.|13|TRBJ2-3|once|TRBV2
CASSERHADTQYF
TGTGCCAGCAGTGAGAGACATGCAGATACGCAGTATTTT
>.|14|TRBJ2-6|once|TRBV10-3
CAISESTGANVLTF
TGTGCCATCAGTGAGTCTACTGGGGCCAACGTCCTGACTTTC
>TRBD1|16|TRBJ2-2|few|TRBV5-1
CASSRGTGPNTGELFF
TGCGCCAGCAGCCGCGGGACAGGGCCCAACACCGGGGAGCTGTTTTTT
>.|15|TRBJ1-5|.|TRBV3-1/TRBV3-2
CASSQTRGGNQPQHF
TGTGCCAGCAGCCAAACAAGAGGCGGGAATCAGCCCCAGCATTTT
>.|13|TRBJ1-2|.|TRBV7-9
CASSLAGARGYTF
TGTGCCAGCAGCTTAGCAGGGGCGCGAGGCTACACCTTC
>.|11|TRBJ1-2|many|TRBV25-1
CASRIGQETTF
TGTGCCAGCAGAATAGGACAAGAGACCACCTTC
>TRBD1|13|TRBJ1-2|.|TRBV3-1/TRBV3-2
CASSQTGEYGYTF
TGTGCCAGCAGCCAGACAGGGGAATATGGCTACACCTTC
>TRBD1|17|TRBJ2-5|.|TRBV28
CASSFPRDREREETQYF
TGTGCCAGCAGTTTCCCCCGGGACAGGGAGAGGGAAGAGACCCAGTACTTC
>.|13|TRBJ2-7|.|TRBV28
CASSSSEAYEQYF
TGTGCCAGCAGTTCTTCAGAAGCCTACGAGCAGTACTTC
>.|15|TRBJ2-1|once|TRBV11-3
CASSVQGSENNEQFF
TGTGCCAGCAGCGTACAGGGATCGGAAAACAATGAGCAGTTCTTC
>TRBD2|15|TRBJ2-7|once|TRBV7-6
CASSPLAGSPYEQYF
TGTGCCAGCAGCCCTCTAGCGGGGTCCCCCTACGAGCAGTACTTC
>TRBD2|17|TRBJ2-5|few|TRBV4-1
CASSQETSGSRRGTQYF
TGCGCCAGCAGCCAAGAGACTAGCGGGAGCCGAAGGGGGACCCAGTACTTC
>TRBD1|14|TRBJ2-2|.|TRBV27
CASSQYRGTGELFF
TGTGCCAGCAGTCAATACAGGGGAACCGGGGAGCTGTTTTTT
>.|13|TRBJ1-5|.|TRBV6-4
CAVPGGGSGPQHF
TGTGCCGTCCCGGGGGGTGGGAGTGGGCCCCAGCATTTT
>TRBD1|13|TRBJ1-2|.|TRBV2
CASSDSGGDGYTF
TGTGCCAGCAGTGATTCAGGGGGCGATGGCTACACCTTC
>TRBD1|14|TRBJ1-1|.|TRBV5-1
CASSRDRVITEAFF
TGCGCCAGCAGCCGAGACAGGGTTATCACTGAAGCTTTCTTT